These T cell receptor beta chains were read from a single sample in a study of HIV-infected patients and healthy controls. TCRdb ran MiXCR on the 5' RACE reads and lists one entry per CDR3 protein. The repertoire consists of 19,000 or so distinct CDR3 sequences, with approximately 18% occurring once and the leading ten covering around 33%. Specimen: CD8+ T cells from blood. Receptors were obtained from a human donor in good health. Both conserved end residues are part of each CDR3. The order of the fields is V gene, J gene, D gene, clone size, CDR3 DNA, CDR3 protein. A D gene is named only where the DNA matches it firmly. Not all rows give a size; the values are once, few, many and, for expanded clones, a class.

TRBV11-3	TRBJ2-5	.	many	TGTGCCAGCAGCCCCCCCAGGGGAGAGGCGCCAGAGACCCAGTACTTC	CASSPPRGEAPETQYF
TRBV25-1	TRBJ2-1	.	few	TGTGCCAGCAGTGATTGGGCAGGACGCTCCTACAATGAGCAGTTCTTC	CASSDWAGRSYNEQFF
TRBV14	TRBJ2-3	TRBD1	.	TGTGCCAGCAGCCGGGGACAGAGGAAGACAGATACGCAGTATTTT	CASSRGQRKTDTQYF
TRBV6-5	TRBJ2-7	.	medium-sized	TGTGCCAGCAGTTACTCGGGCGAGGGGACCTACGAGCAGTACTTC	CASSYSGEGTYEQYF
TRBV9	TRBJ2-1	TRBD2	.	TGTGCCAGCAGCGTAGCTAGCGGGAGCGTCAATGAGCAGTTCTTC	CASSVASGSVNEQFF
TRBV12-3/TRBV12-4	TRBJ2-2	TRBD2	few	TGTGCCAGCAGAAATCAATTAAGACTAGCGGCGAACACCGGGGAGCTGTTTTTT	CASRNQLRLAANTGELFF
TRBV3-1	TRBJ2-7	.	few	TGTGCCAGCAGCCAAGTCTCAAATGGGTACGAGCAGTACTTC	CASSQVSNGYEQYF
TRBV29-1	TRBJ2-2	.	many	TGCAGCGTCCCTCTCAGCGAGGCCGGGGAGCTGTTTTTT	CSVPLSEAGELFF
TRBV5-6	TRBJ1-1	.	many	TGTGCCAGCAGCTTGGCAGAGAACACTGAAGCTTTCTTT	CASSLAENTEAFF
TRBV6-1	TRBJ2-7	TRBD2	many	TGTGCCAGCAGTGAAACGGCGGGAGAGACGGGGGAGCAGTACTTC	CASSETAGETGEQYF
TRBV11-2	TRBJ2-4	TRBD1	.	TGTGCCAGCAGCGATACAGGGGGACTAGCCAAAAACATTCAGTACTTC	CASSDTGGLAKNIQYF
TRBV12-3/TRBV12-4	TRBJ2-3	.	.	TGTGCCAGCAGAGGAGGGGCCACAGATACGCAGTATTTT	CASRGGATDTQYF
TRBV27	TRBJ1-5	.	many	TGTGCCAGCAGTTTATTCGGGGCAAGCAATCAGCCCCAGCATTTT	CASSLFGASNQPQHF
TRBV30	TRBJ2-3	TRBD2	.	TGTGCCTGGAGTTTTATGGCGGGAGGGTCCGATACGCAGTATTTT	CAWSFMAGGSDTQYF
TRBV12-3/TRBV12-4	TRBJ1-5	.	many	TGTGCCAGCAGTTTAGGTGACAGAAATCAGCCCCAGCATTTT	CASSLGDRNQPQHF
TRBV30	TRBJ1-1	.	many	TGTGCCTGGAGTACAGGCATGAACACTGAAGCTTTCTTT	CAWSTGMNTEAFF
TRBV20-1	TRBJ2-7	TRBD2	.	TGCAGTGCTAGACTGGGAGGGTTGGGCGAGCAGTACTTC	CSARLGGLGEQYF
TRBV7-9	TRBJ1-1	.	many	TGTGCCAGCACCACTATGAACACTGAAGCTTTCTTT	CASTTMNTEAFF
TRBV10-3	TRBJ2-7	.	few	TGTGCCATCAGTGAGCCCCTGCCCGGTAAGGAGCAGTACTTC	CAISEPLPGKEQYF
TRBV11-2	TRBJ1-5	.	many	TGTGCCAGCAGCTTAGGGGTAGGAAGCAATCAGCCCCAGCATTTT	CASSLGVGSNQPQHF
TRBV4-1	TRBJ2-2	.	many	TGCGCCAGCAGCCAAGACGGGGCGGGTTTTGGCCAACGGGAGCTGTTTTTT	CASSQDGAGFGQRELFF
TRBV6-4	TRBJ2-2	.	many	TGTGCCAGCAGTGAAAGTGGAGAGACCGGGGAGCTGTTTTTT	CASSESGETGELFF
TRBV29-1	TRBJ1-4	.	.	TGCAGCGTTGAAGAAGGGTCGGCTGTCGGGGAAAAACTGTTTTTT	CSVEEGSAVGEKLFF
TRBV6-2/TRBV6-3	TRBJ1-2	.	many	TGTGCCAGCAGTTACCTAGCCGGAGCTAACTATGGCTACACCTTC	CASSYLAGANYGYTF
TRBV15	TRBJ2-1	TRBD1	.	TGTGCCACCAGCAGAACCAGGGGGCTGAATGAGCAGTTCTTC	CATSRTRGLNEQFF
TRBV4-1	TRBJ2-3	TRBD2	.	TGCCCCAGCAGCCAAGTCAGGAGGGAGGGGTCAGATACGCAGTATTTT	CPSSQVRREGSDTQYF
TRBV5-5	TRBJ1-2	TRBD1	medium-sized	TGTGCCAGCAGCGAAAGACAGGGATCTAACTATGGCTACACCTTC	CASSERQGSNYGYTF
TRBV27	TRBJ2-7	.	many	TGTGCCAGCAGTCCACTTATGAAGGGAGGCGAGCAGTACTTC	CASSPLMKGGEQYF
TRBV5-6	TRBJ1-6	.	.	TGTGCCAGCAGCTTGGGTCACCGGGATACCTATAATTCACCCCTCCACTTT	CASSLGHRDTYNSPLHF
TRBV6-2/TRBV6-3	TRBJ2-1	.	few	TGTGCCAGCAGCGGGAAAAGGGTGTACAATGAGCAGTTCTTC	CASSGKRVYNEQFF
TRBV4-2	TRBJ2-1	.	few	TGTGCCAGCAGGGGGCCGGGTTACAATGAGCAGTTCTTC	CASRGPGYNEQFF
TRBV11-2	TRBJ1-1	.	medium-sized	TGTGCCAGCAGCCTTTACGGGGGGGGGAACACTGAAGCTTTCTTT	CASSLYGGGNTEAFF
TRBV11-3	TRBJ2-1	.	.	TGTGCCAGCAGGACACGGGACATTAGCTCCTACAATGAGCAGTTCTTC	CASRTRDISSYNEQFF
TRBV6-6	TRBJ2-2	.	.	TGTGCCAGCAGCTCTCTCGACAGAACGAACACCGGGGAGCTGTTTTTT	CASSSLDRTNTGELFF
TRBV6-5	TRBJ2-1	TRBD2	medium-sized	TGTGCCAGCAGATGGACTAGCGGGTTTGAGCAGTTCTTC	CASRWTSGFEQFF
TRBV14	TRBJ1-2	.	.	TGTGCCAGCAGGCCCCCGGGACTGATCTATGGCTACACCTTC	CASRPPGLIYGYTF
TRBV9	TRBJ2-7	TRBD2	many	TGTGCCAGCAGCCCCGGGGGTAGCGGGTCTTACGAGCAGTACTTC	CASSPGGSGSYEQYF
TRBV13	TRBJ2-5	.	few	TGTGCCAGCAGCTCAGGGGTCCAAGAGACCCAGTACTTC	CASSSGVQETQYF
TRBV7-8	TRBJ2-7	.	.	TGTGCCAGCAGCTTAGATCCCCACGAGCAGTACTTC	CASSLDPHEQYF
TRBV19	TRBJ2-3	.	.	TGTGCCAGTAGTATGGGGGCAGGGGTGGATACGCAGTATTTT	CASSMGAGVDTQYF
TRBV13	TRBJ2-3	.	.	TGTGCCAGCAGCTTAGCTGGGGGCGCAGATACGCAGTATTTT	CASSLAGGADTQYF
TRBV12-3/TRBV12-4	TRBJ1-1	.	.	TGTGCCAGCAGCCCCGTGGTGATCAAGGGGAACACTGAAGCTTTCTTT	CASSPVVIKGNTEAFF
TRBV5-1	TRBJ2-1	.	.	TGCGCCAGCAGCTTTGAAAATGAGCAGTTCTTC	CASSFENEQFF
TRBV29-1	TRBJ2-2	.	few	TGCAGCGTTGAAGCGGGGAACACCGGGGAGCTGTTTTTT	CSVEAGNTGELFF
TRBV7-9	TRBJ2-7	TRBD1	many	TGTGCCAGCAGATCAGGACAGGGTCGGGACGAGCAGTACTTC	CASRSGQGRDEQYF
TRBV4-2	TRBJ2-7	.	few	TGTGCCAGCAGCCAAGCACGAGGGTCCTACGAGCAGTACTTC	CASSQARGSYEQYF
TRBV6-6	TRBJ2-5	TRBD1	few	TGTGCCAGCAGTTACTCAGACAGGGAATTGGACCAAGAGACCCAGTACTTC	CASSYSDRELDQETQYF
TRBV7-9	TRBJ1-6	.	.	TGTGCCAGCAGCTTATGGGCAGACAATTCACCCCTCCACTTT	CASSLWADNSPLHF
TRBV15	TRBJ2-7	.	many	TGTGCCACCAGCAGAGGTCGAATTACCTCCCGGCGGGAGCAGTACTTC	CATSRGRITSRREQYF
TRBV19	TRBJ2-1	.	few	TGTGCCAGTAGTCTGCGGCCCCGCTTCAACAATGAGCAGTTCTTC	CASSLRPRFNNEQFF
TRBV9	TRBJ2-2	.	few	TGTGCCAGCAGCGTAGGAAGTCCCGGGGAGCTGTTTTTT	CASSVGSPGELFF
TRBV20-1	TRBJ2-2	TRBD2	.	TGCAGTGCTAGAGATCTAGCGGGAGTCACCGGGGAGCTGTTTTTT	CSARDLAGVTGELFF
TRBV6-2/TRBV6-3	TRBJ2-6	.	few	TGTGCCAGCAGTTTCTTCCGGGACAACCCTCTCTCTGGGGCCAACGTCCTGACTTTC	CASSFFRDNPLSGANVLTF
TRBV24-1	TRBJ1-2	.	few	TGTGCCACCAGTGATCGTGACAGGACCCAACTTTATGGCTACACCTTC	CATSDRDRTQLYGYTF